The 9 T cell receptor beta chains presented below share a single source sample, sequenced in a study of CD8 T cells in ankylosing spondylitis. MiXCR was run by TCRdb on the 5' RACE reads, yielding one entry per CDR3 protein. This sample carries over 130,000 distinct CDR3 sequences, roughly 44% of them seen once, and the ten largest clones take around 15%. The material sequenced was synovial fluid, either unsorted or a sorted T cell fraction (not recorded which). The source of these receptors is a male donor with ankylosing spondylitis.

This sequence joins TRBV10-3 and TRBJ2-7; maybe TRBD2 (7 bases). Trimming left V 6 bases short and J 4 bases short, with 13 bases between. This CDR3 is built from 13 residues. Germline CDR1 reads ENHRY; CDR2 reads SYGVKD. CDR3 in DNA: TGTGCCATCAGCCCCGGGGGGCATTACGAGCAGTACTTC. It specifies CAISPGGHYEQYF.

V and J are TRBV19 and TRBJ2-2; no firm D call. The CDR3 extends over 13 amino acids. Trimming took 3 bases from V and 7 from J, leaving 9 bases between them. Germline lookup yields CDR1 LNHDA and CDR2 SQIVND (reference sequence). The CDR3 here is CASSIVVNGELFF. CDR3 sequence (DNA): TGTGCCAGTAGTATCGTAGTGAACGGGGAGCTGTTTTTT.

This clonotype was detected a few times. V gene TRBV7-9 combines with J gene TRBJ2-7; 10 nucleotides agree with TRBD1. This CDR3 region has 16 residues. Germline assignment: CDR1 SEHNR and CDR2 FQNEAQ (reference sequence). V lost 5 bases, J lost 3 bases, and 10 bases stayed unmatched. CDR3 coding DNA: TGTGCCAGCAGCCCACCCCCGGGACAGGGGATCTACGAGCAGTACTTC. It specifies CASSPPPGQGIYEQYF.

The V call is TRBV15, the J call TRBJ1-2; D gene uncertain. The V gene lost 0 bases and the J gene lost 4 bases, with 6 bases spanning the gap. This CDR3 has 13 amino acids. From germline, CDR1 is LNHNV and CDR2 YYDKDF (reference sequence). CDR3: CATSRENVYGYTF. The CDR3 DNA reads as TGTGCCACCAGCAGAGAAAACGTCTATGGCTACACCTTC.

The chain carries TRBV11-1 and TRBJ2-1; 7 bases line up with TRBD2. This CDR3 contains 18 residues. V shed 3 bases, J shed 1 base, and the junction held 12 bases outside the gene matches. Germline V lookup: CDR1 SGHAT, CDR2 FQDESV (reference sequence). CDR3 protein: CASSFGGIRDGSYNEQFF. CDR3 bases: TGTGCCAGCAGCTTCGGGGGGATCCGGGACGGGTCCTACAATGAGCAGTTCTTC.

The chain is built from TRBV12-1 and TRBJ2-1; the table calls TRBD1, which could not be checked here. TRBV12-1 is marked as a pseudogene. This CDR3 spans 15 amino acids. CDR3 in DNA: TGTGCCAGCAGCGGGACAGGGGAAGGGGACAATGAGCAGTTCTTC. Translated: CASSGTGEGDNEQFF.

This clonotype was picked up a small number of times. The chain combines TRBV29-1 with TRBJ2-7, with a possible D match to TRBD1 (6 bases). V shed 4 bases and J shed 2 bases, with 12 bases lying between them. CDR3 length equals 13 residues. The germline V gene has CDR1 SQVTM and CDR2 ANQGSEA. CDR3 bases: TGCAGCGTTGTGGGACAAGAACCCTACGAGCAGTACTTC. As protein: CSVVGQEPYEQYF.

DNA for the CDR3: TGTGCCAGCAGTTTAGGGTCAGAGAACACCGGGGAGCTGTTTTTT. Its translation: CASSLGSENTGELFF. The V and J genes are TRBV12-3 or TRBV12-4 and TRBJ2-2; the D is unclear. This CDR3 spans 15 amino acids. V dropped 1 base and J dropped 1 base, with 7 bases sitting between them.

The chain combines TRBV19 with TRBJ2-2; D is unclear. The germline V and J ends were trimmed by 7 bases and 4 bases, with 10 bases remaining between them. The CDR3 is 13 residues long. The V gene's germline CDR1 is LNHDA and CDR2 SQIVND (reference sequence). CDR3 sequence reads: CASKRVSTGELFF. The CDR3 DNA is TGTGCCAGTAAGCGAGTTTCCACCGGGGAGCTGTTTTTT.